The next 30 T cell receptor beta chains were all read from a single sample in a study of regulatory T cells in long-lasting Graves disease. Construction of the TCR beta libraries employed iRepertoire HTBI primers in conjunction with Arm-PCR of CDR3 regions. TCRdb re-called the multiplex PCR reads through MiXCR, storing one row per CDR3 protein. This table has a few hundred thousand distinct CDR3 sequences, roughly 25% appearing once. Indicated time point: persistent/refractory GD, antithyroid drugs over 5 years with positive TRAb. RNA from PBMCs was the source of the TCR library. This specimen consisted of peripheral blood mononuclear cells (PBMCs), obtained when the disease was refractory, from a patient treated with antithyroid drugs. These receptor sequences come from a woman between 40 and 50 years old with Graves disease.

A remark on this clonotype: A much larger clone differs by one base, so this may be a read error. V is TRBV5-1 and J is TRBJ1-1, with a weak D call TRBD1 (5 bases). The CDR3 contains 13 residues. Germline lookup yields CDR1 SGHRS and CDR2 YFSETQ. CDR3 DNA: TGCGCCAACAGCTTGGCAGGGCTTACTGAAGCTTTCTTT. Encoded protein: CANSLAGLTEAFF.

This clonotype was observed a few times. V gene TRBV15 combines with J gene TRBJ2-1; 7 nucleotides agree with TRBD1. Trimming took 2 bases from V and 5 from J; bases not matched to a gene: 21. The CDR3 extends over 20 amino acids. CDR1 is LNHNV and CDR2 is YYDKDF in the germline V gene (reference sequence). CDR3 sequence reads: CATSRQRGGSSNPKHNEQFF. In DNA form, the CDR3 reads TGTGCCACCAGCAGACAGCGAGGGGGCTCTTCAAACCCGAAGCACAATGAGCAGTTCTTC.

This clonotype was counted a few times. The CDR3 DNA follows: TGTGCCAGCAGCTTAGGGACAGGGGGGTATCAGCCCCAGCATTTT. It codes for CASSLGTGGYQPQHF. The V call is TRBV5-5, the J call TRBJ1-5; TRBD1 agrees at 11 bases. This CDR3 has 15 residues. The germline gives CDR1 SGHKS, CDR2 YYEKEE (reference sequence). Germline trimming cut 2 bases from V and 5 bases from J; bases unmatched to any gene: 3.

About this clonotype: A read error may be the cause here, since a much bigger clone is one base away. The CDR3 does not end in the conserved phenylalanine or tryptophan, so this is likely a read error. The chain carries TRBV3-1 and TRBJ2-5, with 13 bases aligning to TRBD2. After removal of 5 bases from V and 9 bases from J, the junction contained 6 bases not matched to a gene. CDR1 is LGHDT, CDR2 YNNKEL, per germline (reference sequence). The CDR3 sequence is 14 residues long. The CDR3, as DNA: TGTGCCAGCAGCACTAGCGGGAGGGCTATGGCCCAGTACTCC. It codes for CASSTSGRAMAQYS.

The rearrangement links TRBV2 to TRBJ2-5; tentatively, D is TRBD2 (6 bases). V shed 6 bases and J shed 4 bases, with 18 bases lying between them. Germline V gives CDR1 SNHLY, CDR2 FYNNEI. The CDR3 has 15 residues. The CDR3 sequence is CASSQKSGVPETQYF. CDR3 nucleotides: TGTGCCAGCAGCCAAAAGTCGGGGGTCCCAGAGACCCAGTACTTC.

This clonotype was counted many times. The rearrangement joins TRBV28 to TRBJ2-7, with 15 bases matching TRBD2. Germline assignment: CDR1 MDHEN and CDR2 SYDVKM. The V segment lost 2 bases and the J segment 4 bases; nucleotides outside the gene matches: 9. The CDR3 sequence is 18 residues long. CDR3 in amino acids: CASSLAGTSGGSSYEQYF. The CDR3 bases are TGTGCCAGCAGTTTAGCCGGGACTAGCGGGGGGAGCTCTTACGAGCAGTACTTC. The variable domain in full, completed from reference TRBV28 and TRBJ2-7, reads DVKVTQSSRYLVKRTGEKVFLECVQDMDHENMFWYRQDPGLGLRLIYFSYDVKMKEKGDIPEGYSVSREKKERFSLILESASTNQTSMYLCASSLAGTSGGSSYEQYFGPGTRLTVT.

This clonotype has just a few counts. V gene TRBV28 combines with J gene TRBJ2-1, with D hard to call. The length of the CDR3 is 13 residues. CDR1 and CDR2 (germline): MDHEN, SYDVKM. Trimming removed 7 bases from V and 6 bases from J, with 13 bases in between. In nucleotides, the CDR3 is TGTGCCAGCACCCTTGGCCGCGGCAATGAGCAGTTCTTC. This codes for CASTLGRGNEQFF.

V is TRBV18 and J is TRBJ2-4; D may match TRBD1 or TRBD2 (6 bases each). The CDR3 runs to 16 residues. V lost 3 bases, J lost 0 bases, and 12 bases lay in between. CDR1 is KGHSH and CDR2 is LQKENI in the germline V gene. The CDR3 sequence: CASSPGGGLAKNIQYF. In DNA form, the CDR3 reads TGTGCCAGCTCACCGGGGGGCGGTCTAGCCAAAAACATTCAGTACTTC.

This clonotype turned up a few times. This may be a read error, as it is one base from a much larger clone. The gene calls are TRBV27 and TRBJ1-2; 7 bases fit TRBD1. J gave up 2 bases and V 6 bases, and 3 bases lay outside the gene matches. Germline V gene lookup returns CDR1 MNHEY and CDR2 SMNVEV (reference sequence). The CDR3 has 13 residues. DNA of the CDR3: TGTGCCAGCAGAATGGGACAGAACTATGGCTACACCTTC. Translated, it gives CASRMGQNYGYTF.

This clonotype was observed a handful of times. This chain uses TRBV20-1 with TRBJ1-1; 7 bases are shared with TRBD1. J gave up 5 bases and V 6 bases, and 12 bases lay outside the gene matches. The germline CDR1 and CDR2 sequences are DFQATT and SNEGSKA (reference sequence). This CDR3 contains 14 residues. The CDR3: CSAGTRQGYTEAFF. The DNA of the CDR3 is TGCAGTGCCGGGACGCGACAGGGTTATACTGAAGCTTTCTTT.

Note on this clonotype: Just one base apart from a much larger clone, this may be a read error. The chain links TRBV28 to TRBJ1-3; the D is unclear. CDR1 is MDHEN and CDR2 is SYDVKM in the germline V gene. The CDR3 spans 16 residues. CDR3 nucleotide sequence: TGTGCCAGCAGTTTACCGGGTTCACTCACTGGAAACACCGTATATTTT. Amino acid sequence: CASSLPGSLTGNTVYF.

Many counts were recorded for this clonotype. The rearrangement uses TRBV28 and TRBJ1-2, with 9 bases that match TRBD1. This CDR3 contains 18 residues. V lost 3 bases and J lost 3; bases outside the gene matches: 14. Germline V gene data show CDR1 as MDHEN and CDR2 as SYDVKM. The CDR3 spells CASSFSGQGNARYYGYTF. CDR3 DNA sequence: TGTGCCAGCAGTTTTTCCGGACAGGGGAATGCTCGATACTATGGCTACACCTTC.

This clonotype was found many times. V and J are TRBV28 and TRBJ2-7; D is possibly TRBD1 or TRBD2 (5 bases each). V lost 3 bases and J lost 2, with 20 bases in between. Germline V gene data show CDR1 as MDHEN and CDR2 as SYDVKM. There are 17 residues in the CDR3. Here the CDR3 reads CASSLGVRSPITYEQYF. CDR3 coding DNA: TGTGCCAGCAGTTTGGGGGTACGGTCTCCAATCACCTACGAGCAGTACTTC.

The chain is built from TRBV6-2 or TRBV6-3 and TRBJ2-7; 12 bases fit TRBD2. The V and J ends lost 4 bases and 3 bases, in that order; junction bases with no gene match: 7. Germline V gene sequence: CDR1 MNHEY, CDR2 SVGEGT. The CDR3 covers 16 residues. CDR3 in DNA: TGTGCCAGCAGTTCCCGACCTAGCGGGGGGGGCTACGAGCAGTACTTC. It translates to CASSSRPSGGGYEQYF.

This clonotype appeared a few times. V is TRBV2 and J is TRBJ2-2; TRBD1 matches 10 bases. This CDR3 has 15 residues. V lost 8 bases and J lost 8; bases outside the gene matches: 11. Germline V gives CDR1 SNHLY, CDR2 FYNNEI. The CDR3 sequence is CASEPGQGKKGELFF. Written as DNA, the CDR3 is TGTGCCAGCGAACCGGGACAGGGGAAAAAGGGGGAGCTGTTTTTT.

This clonotype was seen many times. The J gene is TRBJ2-7, the V gene TRBV6-1, with D possibly being TRBD1 (6 bases). CDR3 length equals 15 residues. From germline, CDR1 is MNHNS and CDR2 SASEGT. Trimming stripped 6 bases from V and 0 bases from J, with 15 bases between. This chain's CDR3 is CASRADRRNSYEQYF. The CDR3 DNA reads as TGTGCCAGCAGGGCAGACAGGCGGAACTCCTACGAGCAGTACTTC.

This clonotype was observed at least ten times. The chain links TRBV28 to TRBJ1-5; D is unclear. CDR1 is MDHEN, CDR2 SYDVKM, per germline. The V end was cut by 3 bases, the J end by 3 bases, with 9 bases between. The CDR3 is made up of 14 amino acids. This CDR3 is CASSFPVPNQPQHF. In DNA form, the CDR3 reads TGTGCCAGCAGTTTCCCCGTCCCCAATCAGCCCCAGCATTTT.

In its sample, this clonotype was seen many times. The chain is built from TRBV28 and TRBJ1-2, with D possibly being TRBD1 (6 bases). The germline V gene has CDR1 MDHEN and CDR2 SYDVKM. This CDR3 spans 16 amino acids. V dropped 5 bases and J dropped 0 bases, with 16 bases sitting between them. The CDR3 reads CASSTRQASANYGYTF. Written as DNA, the CDR3 is TGTGCCAGCAGTACCAGACAGGCCTCAGCTAACTATGGCTACACCTTC.

In this sample, this clonotype turned up many times. V is TRBV2 and J is TRBJ2-5, with D hard to call. The germline V and J ends were trimmed by 5 bases and 1 base, with 11 bases remaining between them. The CDR3 extends over 14 amino acids. Germline V gives CDR1 SNHLY, CDR2 FYNNEI. As DNA, the CDR3 is TGTGCCAGCAGTAGTCTCAGGATCCAAGAGACCCAGTACTTC. Translation gives CASSSLRIQETQYF.

J is TRBJ2-1 and V is TRBV28, with 10 bases identical to TRBD1. CDR1 is MDHEN, CDR2 SYDVKM, per germline. The CDR3 sequence is 15 residues long. Trimming took 7 bases from V and 6 from J; bases not matched to a gene: 9. The CDR3 nucleotides are TGTGCCAGCAATAAACCGGGACAGGGGATCAATGAGCAGTTCTTC. Translated: CASNKPGQGINEQFF.

This clonotype occurred many times. V gene TRBV20-1 combines with J gene TRBJ2-7, with 10 bases fitting TRBD1. J lost 4 bases, V lost 6 bases, and 6 bases had no gene match. Germline loops: CDR1 DFQATT, CDR2 SNEGSKA (reference sequence). This CDR3 spans 13 amino acids. The CDR3 DNA sequence: TGCAGTGCCTGGACAGGGGGGGGATACGAGCAGTACTTC. It translates to CSAWTGGGYEQYF.

This clonotype has ten or more counts. Here the CDR3 reads CASSGSGRAKNIQYF. The CDR3 DNA sequence: TGTGCCAGCAGTGGGTCAGGGAGAGCCAAAAACATTCAGTACTTC. This chain joins TRBV2 and TRBJ2-4; D tentatively fits TRBD1 or TRBD2 (5 bases each). This CDR3 region has 15 residues. Germline assignment: CDR1 SNHLY and CDR2 FYNNEI. The V end was cut by 4 bases, the J end by 0 bases, with 10 bases between.

At least ten counts were recorded for this clonotype. The chain uses TRBV7-2 and TRBJ1-2; D unclear. Trimming pared 0 bases from V and 5 bases from J, leaving 7 bases between. This CDR3 comprises 13 residues. CDR1 is SGHTA and CDR2 is FQGNSA in the germline V gene. In DNA, the CDR3 is TGTGCCAGCAGCTTAGCACAGTTATATGGCTACACCTTC. Protein: CASSLAQLYGYTF.

This clonotype was counted ten times or more. V is TRBV6-5 and J is TRBJ2-2; D remains unclear. The CDR3 is 12 amino acids. Germline V gene data show CDR1 as MNHEY and CDR2 as SVGAGI. V was trimmed by 4 bases and J by 4 bases, leaving 4 bases between them. CDR3 DNA: TGTGCCAGCAGTTCTCTCACCGGGGAGCTGTTTTTT. This encodes CASSSLTGELFF.

This clonotype was seen many times. The J gene is TRBJ1-2, the V gene TRBV6-5, with D unresolved. Germline V gene sequence: CDR1 MNHEY, CDR2 SVGAGI. The V end was cut by 0 bases, the J end by 1 base, with 9 bases between. The CDR3 loop spans 15 amino acids. The CDR3 protein is CASSYSGDLNYGYTF. CDR3 nucleotide sequence: TGTGCCAGCAGTTACTCCGGGGATCTTAACTATGGCTACACCTTC.

The chain joins TRBV3-1 to TRBJ1-5; TRBD1 might be the D (5 bases). CDR1 is LGHDT, CDR2 YNNKEL, per germline (reference sequence). V was shortened by 4 bases and J by 1 base, with 14 bases between the two germline ends. The CDR3 covers 16 residues. DNA for the CDR3: TGTGCCAGCAGCCGCGGGGGTTTACTCAGCAATCAGCCCCAGCATTTT. It encodes CASSRGGLLSNQPQHF.

A few counts support this clonotype. The chain has TRBV28 and TRBJ2-3; D uncertain. Germline V gives CDR1 MDHEN, CDR2 SYDVKM. V gave up 1 base and J gave up 4 bases, with 12 bases separating them. This CDR3 is built from 15 residues. CDR3 loop: CASSLLAQKSDTQYF. CDR3 in DNA: TGTGCCAGCAGTTTATTGGCCCAAAAGTCAGATACGCAGTATTTT.

This clonotype was recorded many times. The chain employs TRBV20-1 and TRBJ2-5; TRBD1 aligns across 8 bases. Trimming cost V 0 bases and J 7 bases; bases outside gene matches: 7. From germline, CDR1 is DFQATT and CDR2 SNEGSKA (reference sequence). The length of the CDR3 is 14 residues. CDR3 sequence reads: CSARDPAGGTTQYF. The CDR3 coding sequence is TGCAGTGCTAGAGATCCTGCAGGGGGCACGACCCAGTACTTC.

This clonotype was observed a few times. The V gene is TRBV28, the J gene TRBJ1-5; a weak D match, TRBD1 (6 bases). V lost 5 bases, J lost 0 bases, and 11 bases lay in between. Germline lookup yields CDR1 MDHEN and CDR2 SYDVKM. The CDR3 extends over 15 amino acids. The CDR3 protein is CASSVNRDSNQPQHF. The DNA of the CDR3 is TGTGCCAGCAGTGTAAACAGGGATAGCAATCAGCCCCAGCATTTT.

This chain connects TRBV25-1 to TRBJ1-3; D remains ambiguous. V shed 7 bases and J shed 0 bases, with 4 bases lying between them. The CDR3 totals 12 residues. Per the germline V gene, CDR1 is MGHDK and CDR2 is SYGVNS. This chain's CDR3 is CASINSGNTIYF. The CDR3 DNA sequence: TGTGCCAGCATTAACTCTGGAAACACCATATATTTT.